This T cell receptor beta chain was recorded in a study of T cell repertoires in cytomegalovirus infection. Study in general: Signatures in public TCR beta sequences pointed to both CMV infection and matching HLA type.

Study-wide results and limits: Ex vivo responses were dominated by HLA-C-restricted CMV-specific TCR beta clonotypes.

There are 13 residues in the CDR3. Germline V gene data show CDR1 as DFQATT and CDR2 as SNEGSKA (reference sequence). V was clipped by 3 bases and J by 6 bases, with 13 bases between them. A word on this clonotype: The antigen remains undetermined.

From the reads, TCRdb called clonotypes with MiXCR, one entry per CDR3 protein. The sample yields about 570,000 distinct CDR3 sequences, around two fifths seen once. Sequencing used cultured PBMCs, obtained from culture after CMV antigen stimulation. The clonotype originates from a human donor in good health (CMV status not recorded). Some clones in this sample may be carry-over from other donors' samples. The chain carries TRBV20-1 and TRBJ2-3, with D perhaps matching TRBD1 or TRBD2 (5 bases each). The CDR3 coding sequence is TGCAGTGCTAGTTGGAGCGGACACGATACGCAGTATTTT. This gives the protein CSASWSGHDTQYF.